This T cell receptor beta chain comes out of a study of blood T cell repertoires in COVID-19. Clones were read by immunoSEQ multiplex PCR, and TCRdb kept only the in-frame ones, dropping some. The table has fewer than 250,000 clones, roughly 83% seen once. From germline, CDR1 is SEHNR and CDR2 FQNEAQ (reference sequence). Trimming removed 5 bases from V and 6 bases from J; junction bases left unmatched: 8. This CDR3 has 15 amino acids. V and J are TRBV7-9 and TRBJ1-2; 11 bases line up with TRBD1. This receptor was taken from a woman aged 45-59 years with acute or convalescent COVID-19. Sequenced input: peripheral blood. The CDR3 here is CASSNPGQGVDGYTF. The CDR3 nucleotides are TGTGCCAGCAGCAATCCGGGACAGGGGGTAGATGGCTACACCTTC.